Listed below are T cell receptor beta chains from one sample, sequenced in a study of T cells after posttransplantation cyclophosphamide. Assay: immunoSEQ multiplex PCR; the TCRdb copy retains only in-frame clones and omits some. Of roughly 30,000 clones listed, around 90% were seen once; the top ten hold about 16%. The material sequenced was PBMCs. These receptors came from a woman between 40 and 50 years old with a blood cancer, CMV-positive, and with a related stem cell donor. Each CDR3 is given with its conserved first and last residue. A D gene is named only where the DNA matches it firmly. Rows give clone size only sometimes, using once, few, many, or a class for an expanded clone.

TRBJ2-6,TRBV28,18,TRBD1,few,TGTGCCAGCAGTTTATGGGACAGGGGGCTCAAAGGGGCCAACGTCCTGACTTTC,CASSLWDRGLKGANVLTF
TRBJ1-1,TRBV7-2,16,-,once,TGTGCCAGCAGCCAGACCCCGGTGGGGGCGAACCTCGAAGCTTTCTTT,CASSQTPVGANLEAFF
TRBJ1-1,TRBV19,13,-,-,TGTGCCACCTCCCCACTCGGTATCACTGAAGCTTTCTTT,CATSPLGITEAFF
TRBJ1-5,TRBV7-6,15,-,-,TGTGCCAGCAGCTTAGGAGGGGGGGCGGGTCAGCCCCAGCATTTT,CASSLGGGAGQPQHF
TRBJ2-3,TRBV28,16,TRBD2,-,TGTGCCAGCAGTCCCCCCGGGACTATCGGTCCAGATACGCAGTATTTT,CASSPPGTIGPDTQYF
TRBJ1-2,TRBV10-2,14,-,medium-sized,TGCGCCAGCAGCTTCTATACAGGATTGGATGGCTACACCTTC,CASSFYTGLDGYTF
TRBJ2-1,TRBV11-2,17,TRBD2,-,TGTGCCAGCAGCTTAACTAGCGGGGGCCTTTCCTACAATGAGCAGTTCTTC,CASSLTSGGLSYNEQFF
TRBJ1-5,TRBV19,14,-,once,TGTGCCAGTAGGCCGGGGGAGGGCAATCAGCCCCAGCATTTT,CASRPGEGNQPQHF
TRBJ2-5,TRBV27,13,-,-,TGTGCCAGCAGTTGGGGGGTTGGGGAGACCCAGTACTTC,CASSWGVGETQYF
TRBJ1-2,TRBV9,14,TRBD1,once,TGTGCCAGCGCCGGGACAGGGGAGTTCTATGGCTACACCTTC,CASAGTGEFYGYTF
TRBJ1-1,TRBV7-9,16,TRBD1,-,TGTGCCAGCAGACCGGGACAGGGGGCGCGGAACACTGAAGCTTTCTTT,CASRPGQGARNTEAFF
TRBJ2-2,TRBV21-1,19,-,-,TGTGCCAGCAGCAAAGTCCGGGGACTAGCGGGGGGGCGAACCGGGGAGCTGTTTTTT,CASSKVRGLAGGRTGELFF
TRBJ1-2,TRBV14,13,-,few,TGTGCCAGCAGCCAACAAAGCTTCTATGGCTACACCTTC,CASSQQSFYGYTF
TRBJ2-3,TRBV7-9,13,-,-,TGTGCCAGCACCAGGGACACCACAGATACGCAGTATTTT,CASTRDTTDTQYF
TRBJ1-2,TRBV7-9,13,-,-,TGTGCCAGCACCTCCTCACAGGTCTATGGCTACACCTTC,CASTSSQVYGYTF
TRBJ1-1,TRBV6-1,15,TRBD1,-,TGTGCCAGCAGTGAATGGGGGACAGGGCACACTGAAGCTTTCTTT,CASSEWGTGHTEAFF
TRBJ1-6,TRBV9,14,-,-,TGTGCCAGCAGCGTAGAACAGGGTAACTCCCCCCTCCACTTT,CASSVEQGNSPLHF
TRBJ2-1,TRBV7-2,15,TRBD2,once,TGTGCCAGCAGCTTTGGGACTAGCGGGGGAAATGAGCAGTTCTTC,CASSFGTSGGNEQFF
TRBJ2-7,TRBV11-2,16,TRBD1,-,TGTGCCAGCAGCTTTCTCCGGGACAGGGGTATCTACGAGCAGTACTTC,CASSFLRDRGIYEQYF
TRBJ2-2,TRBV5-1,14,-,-,TGCGCCAGCAGCTTTACAGCGAACACCGGGGAGCTGTTTTTT,CASSFTANTGELFF
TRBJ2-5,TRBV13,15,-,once,TGTGCCAGCAGCGTTGGGAGGATAGCCCAAGAGACCCAGTACTTC,CASSVGRIAQETQYF
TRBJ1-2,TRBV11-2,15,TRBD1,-,TGTGCCAGCAGCTACATGCCCGGGACAGGGGGAGGCTACACCTTC,CASSYMPGTGGGYTF